This TCR beta chain was sequenced in a study of blood T cell repertoires in COVID-19. Study-level background: Nucleic acid was either cDNA or gDNA, and it came from T cells, B-cell-depleted T cells, or PBMCs.

Trimming shortened V by 2 bases and J by 2 bases, and 11 bases separated the two germline ends. Germline V lookup: CDR1 SGHAT, CDR2 FQDESV (reference sequence). CDR3 size: 15 residues. Per the original methods: Quantification of nucleated cells was approximated via reference gene primer amplification. Sequenced by immunoSEQ multiplex PCR; TCRdb stores in-frame clones only, minus some. That table furnishes V, J and clone size, whereas the DNA furnished D and trimming. The sample lists roughly 120,000 clones, over 80% occurring once. The J gene is TRBJ2-3, the V gene TRBV11-1; maybe TRBD2 (6 bases). This receptor was taken from a man between 65 and 85 years old with acute or convalescent COVID-19. The sample taken for sequencing was peripheral blood. In DNA form, the CDR3 reads TGTGCCAGCAGCTTACGGGCGGGAAACACAGATACGCAGTATTTT. Translation gives CASSLRAGNTDTQYF.